The 10 T cell receptor beta chains below were found in one sample sequenced in a study of cytomegalovirus exposure and HLA in healthy donors. PCR was performed using 60 Vbeta and 13 Jbeta primers. Measured with immunoSEQ multiplex PCR; TCRdb has only the in-frame clones, and not every one. The data show some 110,000 clones, 9.5% to 13% seen once. Material: PBMCs. The receptor set was obtained from a man aged 35-49 years in good health and CMV-seropositive.

This clone was picked up a small number of times. This sequence joins TRBV15 and TRBJ2-2; perhaps TRBD2 as D (6 bases). The CDR3 runs to 17 residues. The germline V and J ends were trimmed by 1 base and 5 bases, with 17 bases remaining between them. CDR1 and CDR2 (germline): LNHNV, YYDKDF (reference sequence). The CDR3 reads CATSRGLVEGRTGELFF. The DNA of the CDR3 is TGTGCCACCAGCAGAGGCCTGGTGGAGGGGAGAACCGGGGAGCTGTTTTTT.

This clone showed up just a few times. The V gene is TRBV14, the J gene TRBJ2-7, with 8 nucleotides matching TRBD2. Looked up from germline, CDR1 is SGHDN and CDR2 is FVKESK. This CDR3 region has 16 residues. V gave up 4 bases and J gave up 4 bases; unmatched junction bases: 12. The CDR3 region is CASSPKYRTSSYEQYF. Here the CDR3 DNA reads TGTGCCAGCAGCCCAAAATATAGGACTAGCTCTTACGAGCAGTACTTC.

This clone has only a few counts. One end of the junction fails to match germline, which may point to a read error. This rearrangement joins TRBV5-1 to TRBJ2-1, with TRBD2 matching over 10 bases. The germline gives CDR1 SGHRS, CDR2 YFSETQ. CDR3 size: 14 residues. The CDR3 DNA is TGCGCCAGCGGCTTATCTAGCGGGAGCCATGAGCAGTTCTTC. Protein: CASGLSSGSHEQFF.

V is TRBV28 and J is TRBJ2-6; D is unresolved. This CDR3 region has 17 residues. V was clipped by 6 bases and J by 0 bases, with 15 bases between them. Germline CDR1 and CDR2: MDHEN and SYDVKM. The CDR3 DNA is TGTGCCAGCAGGACACAACTGAAGAGCTCTGGGGCCAACGTCCTGACTTTC. Translated, it gives CASRTQLKSSGANVLTF.

The chain combines TRBV7-3 with TRBJ2-5, with unresolved D. V gave up 2 bases and J gave up 2 bases, with 6 bases separating them. CDR1 is SGHTA and CDR2 is FQGTGA in the germline V gene. The CDR3 is made up of 13 amino acids. The CDR3, as DNA: TGTGCCAGCAGCTTACGAGTACAAGAGACCCAGTACTTC. Amino acid sequence: CASSLRVQETQYF.

The V gene is TRBV5-1, the J gene TRBJ2-1; TRBD2 is a possible D gene (6 bases). Germline V gene sequence: CDR1 SGHRS, CDR2 YFSETQ. Trimming took 0 bases from V and 8 from J, leaving 6 bases between them. This CDR3 has 12 amino acids. The CDR3 spells CASSLGRDEQFF. CDR3 sequence (DNA): TGCGCCAGCAGCTTGGGGAGGGATGAGCAGTTCTTC.

This clone was seen more than once but under ten times. The rearrangement links TRBV9 to TRBJ2-7; D is unclear. V dropped 4 bases and J dropped 1 base, with 12 bases sitting between them. Germline values: CDR1 SGDLS, CDR2 YYNGEE. The CDR3 totals 14 residues. CDR3 region: CASSPEATSYEQYF. CDR3 nucleotides: TGTGCCAGCAGCCCTGAGGCCACGTCCTACGAGCAGTACTTC.

The chain recombines TRBV7-3 with TRBJ2-3; TRBD2 might be the D (6 bases). The CDR3 is 16 residues long. The ends were cut back, 5 bases at V and 1 base at J, with 16 bases in the middle. Germline lookup yields CDR1 SGHTA and CDR2 FQGTGA. The CDR3 DNA is TGTGCCAGCAGCCCTCTGGGCGGAGGGGGCACAGATACGCAGTATTTT. It yields the protein CASSPLGGGGTDTQYF.

This clone showed up just a few times. The rearrangement joins TRBV29-1 to TRBJ2-1; D unresolved. The V gene lost 0 bases and the J gene lost 8 bases, with 5 bases spanning the gap. The CDR3 length is 11 residues. From germline, CDR1 is SQVTM and CDR2 ANQGSEA. CDR3 protein: CSVEDFDEQFF. The CDR3, as DNA: TGCAGCGTTGAAGATTTCGATGAGCAGTTCTTC.

The CDR3 is CASSQVGQNEQFF. CDR3 DNA sequence: TGTGCCAGCAGCCAAGTAGGACAGAATGAGCAGTTCTTC. The J gene is TRBJ2-1, the V gene TRBV14; D is possibly TRBD1 (6 bases). Trimming shortened V by 1 base and J by 7 bases, and 8 bases separated the two germline ends. The germline V gene has CDR1 SGHDN and CDR2 FVKESK. The CDR3 totals 13 residues.